This TCR beta chain was captured in a study of T cells after somatic rescue of genetic block. This CDR3 region has 12 residues. Germline CDR1 MNHEY, CDR2 SVGAGI. Trimming took off 8 bases at V and 5 bases at J, with 11 bases between the two ends. The repertoire was sequenced with immunoSEQ multiplex PCR; TCRdb's copy has only in-frame clones and lacks some. Among around 10,000 clones listed, 74% were seen once. This chain uses TRBV6-5 with TRBJ2-3; TRBD2 might be the D (5 bases). The receptor was derived from a boy younger than 18. Specimen: peripheral blood mononuclear cells (PBMCs). The CDR3 loop is CASQREGDTQYF. The CDR3, as DNA: TGTGCCAGCCAAAGAGAGGGAGATACGCAGTATTTT.